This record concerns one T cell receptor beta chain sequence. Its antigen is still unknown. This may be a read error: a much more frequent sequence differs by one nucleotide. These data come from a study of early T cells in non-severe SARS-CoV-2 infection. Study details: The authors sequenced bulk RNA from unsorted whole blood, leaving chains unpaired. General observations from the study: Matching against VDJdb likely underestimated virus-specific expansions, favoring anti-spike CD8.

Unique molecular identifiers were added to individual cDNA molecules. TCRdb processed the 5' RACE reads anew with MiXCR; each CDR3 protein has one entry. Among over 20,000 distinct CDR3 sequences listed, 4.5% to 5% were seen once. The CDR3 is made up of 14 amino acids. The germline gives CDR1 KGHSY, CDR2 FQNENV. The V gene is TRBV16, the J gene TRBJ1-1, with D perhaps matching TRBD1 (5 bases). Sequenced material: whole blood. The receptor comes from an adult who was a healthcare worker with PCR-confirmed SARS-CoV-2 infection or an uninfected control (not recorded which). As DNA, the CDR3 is TGTGTCAGCAGCGATGGGGGTTGGGGCACTGAAGCTTTCTTT. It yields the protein CVSSDGGWGTEAFF.